The T cell receptor (beta chain) described here comes from a study of cytomegalovirus exposure and HLA in healthy donors. Study as a whole: The Caucasian-associated ancestry cluster held over 65% of under 450 genotyped donors. The study, taken as a whole, reports: Most of the TCR beta V segments (in an earlier analysis) were productive either about 90% or about 30% of the time. Researchers reported in a later analysis that a missense DCLRE1C variant was tied to TCR beta V- and J-gene trimming.

With 60 Vbeta and 13 Jbeta primers, the PCR was carried out. Authors' methods: Around 12 million of tens of millions of unique TCR beta chains were shared, per a later count. The data were produced by immunoSEQ multiplex PCR, yet TCRdb's version contains in-frame clones alone and is incomplete. The DNA gave D and trimming, while V, J and clone size come from that table. The sample includes 150,000 to 200,000 clones, 60% to 80% seen only once; the top ten take about 3.2%. Worth noting for this clone: Its antigen is unknown.

This CDR3 comprises 15 residues. Germline loops: CDR1 SGHVS, CDR2 FQNEAQ. V was shortened by 2 bases and J by 7 bases, with 14 bases between the two germline ends. The receptor comes from a man in his forties or fifties in good health and CMV-seronegative. The V and J genes are TRBV7-8 and TRBJ2-2; D is unresolved. The sample consisted of PBMCs. CDR3 sequence (DNA): TGTGCCAGCAGCTTATATTCCGGGTCTGGCGGGGAGCTGTTTTTT. This codes for CASSLYSGSGGELFF.